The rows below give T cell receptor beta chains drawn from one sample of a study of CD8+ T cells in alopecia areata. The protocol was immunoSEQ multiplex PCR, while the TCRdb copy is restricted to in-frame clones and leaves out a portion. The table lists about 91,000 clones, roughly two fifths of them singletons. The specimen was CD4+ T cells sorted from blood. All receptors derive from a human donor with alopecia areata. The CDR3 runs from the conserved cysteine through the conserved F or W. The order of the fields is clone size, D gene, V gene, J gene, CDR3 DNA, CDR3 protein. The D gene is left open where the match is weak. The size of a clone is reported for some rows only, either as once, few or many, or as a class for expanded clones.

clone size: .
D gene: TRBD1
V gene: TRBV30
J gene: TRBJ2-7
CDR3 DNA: TGTGCCTGGAGTGCAGATTTAGGACAGGGGGCGGATGCCTACGAGCAGTACTTC
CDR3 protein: CAWSADLGQGADAYEQYF

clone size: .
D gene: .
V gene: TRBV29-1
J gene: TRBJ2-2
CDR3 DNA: TGCAGGACCGTCGGGGAGCTGTTTTTT
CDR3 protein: CRTVGELFF

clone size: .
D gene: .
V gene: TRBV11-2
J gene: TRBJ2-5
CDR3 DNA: TGTGCCAGCAGCCACTACGGGCCCGAGACCCAGTACTTC
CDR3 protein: CASSHYGPETQYF

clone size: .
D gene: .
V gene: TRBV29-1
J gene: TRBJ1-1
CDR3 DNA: TGCAGCGTGGGAGGGATGAACACTGAAGCTTTCTTT
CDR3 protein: CSVGGMNTEAFF

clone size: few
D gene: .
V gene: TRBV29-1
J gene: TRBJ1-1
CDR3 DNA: TGCAGCGCCGGAATGAACACTGAAGCTTTCTTT
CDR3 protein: CSAGMNTEAFF

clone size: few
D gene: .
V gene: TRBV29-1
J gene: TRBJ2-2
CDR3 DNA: TGCAGCGTCAGGGGGGCGAACACCGGGGAGCTGTTTTTT
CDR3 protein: CSVRGANTGELFF

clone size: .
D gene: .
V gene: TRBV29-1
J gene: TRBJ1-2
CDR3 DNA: TGCAGCGTTGCAGGGGTATGGGTGACAGACCACACCTTC
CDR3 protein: CSVAGVWVTDHTF

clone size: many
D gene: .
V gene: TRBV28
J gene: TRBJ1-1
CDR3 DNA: TGTGCCAGCAGTTCTGACATCCGGAACACTGAAGCTTTCTTT
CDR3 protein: CASSSDIRNTEAFF

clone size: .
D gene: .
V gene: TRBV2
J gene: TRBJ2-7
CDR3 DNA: TGTGCCAGCAGATACAGTTACGAGCAGTACTTC
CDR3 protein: CASRYSYEQYF

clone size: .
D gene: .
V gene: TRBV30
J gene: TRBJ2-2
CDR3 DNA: TGTGCCTGGAGTCTACAGGGTTTCGGGGAGCTGTTTTTT
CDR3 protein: CAWSLQGFGELFF

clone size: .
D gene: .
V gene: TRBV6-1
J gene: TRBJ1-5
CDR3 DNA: TGTGCCAGCAGTGAGGGACAACAAGGAAATCAGCCCCAGCATTTT
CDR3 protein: CASSEGQQGNQPQHF

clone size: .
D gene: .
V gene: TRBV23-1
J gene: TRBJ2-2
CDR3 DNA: TGCGCCAGCCCCAGGGACACGAACACCGGGGAGCTGTTTTTT
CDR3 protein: CASPRDTNTGELFF

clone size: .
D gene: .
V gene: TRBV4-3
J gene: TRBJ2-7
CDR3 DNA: TGCGCCAGCAGCCAGCAACTAGGCGGCTACGAGCAGTACTTC
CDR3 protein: CASSQQLGGYEQYF

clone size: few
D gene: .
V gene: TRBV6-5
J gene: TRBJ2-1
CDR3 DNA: TGTGCCAGCAGTTACTCGAAGAGGGGTCCCTACAATGAGCAGTTCTTC
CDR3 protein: CASSYSKRGPYNEQFF

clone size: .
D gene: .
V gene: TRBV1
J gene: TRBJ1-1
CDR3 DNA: TGCACCAGCAGCCAGGCTTGCCTTGAAGCTTTCTTT
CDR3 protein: CTSSQACLEAFF

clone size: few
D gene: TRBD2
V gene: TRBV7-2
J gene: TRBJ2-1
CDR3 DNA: TGTGCCAGCAGCCCCTCGACTAGCGGGGGGTACAATGAGCAGTTCTTC
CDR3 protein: CASSPSTSGGYNEQFF

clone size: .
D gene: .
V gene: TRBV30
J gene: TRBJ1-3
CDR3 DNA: TGTGCCTGGAGTACAGCGGAAAACACCATATATTTT
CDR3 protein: CAWSTAENTIYF

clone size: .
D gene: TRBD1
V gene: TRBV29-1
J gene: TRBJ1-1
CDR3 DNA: TGCAGCGTCAGCCCTACCGGGACAGGGGTAGGCACTGAAGCTTTCTTT
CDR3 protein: CSVSPTGTGVGTEAFF

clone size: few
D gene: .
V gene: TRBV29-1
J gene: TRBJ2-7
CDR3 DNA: TGCAGCGTTGCCCACGGCCGGGAGCCCTACGAGCAGTACTTC
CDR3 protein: CSVAHGREPYEQYF

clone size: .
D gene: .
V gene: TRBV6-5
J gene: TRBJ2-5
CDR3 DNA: TGTGCCAGCAGTCCCTTGACGGATGGGACCCAGTACTTC
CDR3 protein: CASSPLTDGTQYF

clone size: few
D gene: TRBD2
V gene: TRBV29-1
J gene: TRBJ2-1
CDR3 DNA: TGCAGCGGGACTAGCGGGAGGGCTGAGCAGTTCTTC
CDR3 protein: CSGTSGRAEQFF

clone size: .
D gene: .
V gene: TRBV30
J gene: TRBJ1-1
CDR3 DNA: TGTGCCTGGGGGACTCCCGGGACGAACACTGAAGCTTTCTTT
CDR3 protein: CAWGTPGTNTEAFF

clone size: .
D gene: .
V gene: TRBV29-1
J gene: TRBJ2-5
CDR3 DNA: TGCAGCGCAAAGACCCTTTACCAAGAGACCCAGTACTTC
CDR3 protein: CSAKTLYQETQYF

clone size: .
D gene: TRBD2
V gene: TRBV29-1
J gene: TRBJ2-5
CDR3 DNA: TGCAGCGTACGGGAGGATCTTGAGCAGTACTTC
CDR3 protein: CSVREDLEQYF

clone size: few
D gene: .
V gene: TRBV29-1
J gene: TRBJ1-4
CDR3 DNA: TGCAGCGTTTTGGGCGAGGAACTGTTTTTT
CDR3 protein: CSVLGEELFF

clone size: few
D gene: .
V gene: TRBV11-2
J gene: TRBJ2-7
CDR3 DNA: TGTGCCAGCAGGATCGCCTACGGCCGGTCCTCCTACGAGCAGTACTTC
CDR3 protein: CASRIAYGRSSYEQYF

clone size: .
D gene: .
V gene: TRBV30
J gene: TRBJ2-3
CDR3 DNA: TGTGCCTGGAGTCCAAGCCCCCAGAGGCGTACGCAGTATTTT
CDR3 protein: CAWSPSPQRRTQYF

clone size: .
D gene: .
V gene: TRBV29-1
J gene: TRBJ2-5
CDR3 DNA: TGCAGCGGGGGTCGAGCCTCGGAGACCCAGTACTTC
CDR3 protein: CSGGRASETQYF

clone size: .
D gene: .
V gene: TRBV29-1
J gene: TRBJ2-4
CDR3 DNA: TGCAGCGTTCTGGGGGTCGAGTCCAAAAACATTCAGTACTTC
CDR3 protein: CSVLGVESKNIQYF

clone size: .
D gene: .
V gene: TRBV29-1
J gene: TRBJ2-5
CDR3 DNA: TGCAGCGTTTGTAGCGGAGGGATGCAAGAGACCCAGTACTTC
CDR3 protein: CSVCSGGMQETQYF

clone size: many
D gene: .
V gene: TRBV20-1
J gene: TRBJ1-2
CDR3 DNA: TGCAGCCACTGGGGTCCCGACGGCTACACCTTC
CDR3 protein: CSHWGPDGYTF

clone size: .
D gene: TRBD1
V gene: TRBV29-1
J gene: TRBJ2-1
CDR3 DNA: TGCAGCATTAGAGACAGGGGCTCCTACAATGAGCAGTTCTTC
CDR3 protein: CSIRDRGSYNEQFF

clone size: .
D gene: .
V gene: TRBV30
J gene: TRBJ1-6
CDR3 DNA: TGTGCCTGGAGTCCTGACCGGGATTCACCCCTCCACTTT
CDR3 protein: CAWSPDRDSPLHF

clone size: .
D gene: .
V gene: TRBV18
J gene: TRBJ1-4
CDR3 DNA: TGTGCCAGCTCGAAACGAAATGAAAAACTGTTTTTT
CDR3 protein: CASSKRNEKLFF

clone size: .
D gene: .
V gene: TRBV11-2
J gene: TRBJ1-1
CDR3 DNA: TGTGCCAGCAGCTCAAGATTGGGGTTGGGGAACACTGAAGCTTTCTTT
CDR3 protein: CASSSRLGLGNTEAFF

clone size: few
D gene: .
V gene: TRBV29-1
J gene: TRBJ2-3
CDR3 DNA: TGCAGCGTCCTGAGCCAAGATACGCAGTATTTT
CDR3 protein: CSVLSQDTQYF

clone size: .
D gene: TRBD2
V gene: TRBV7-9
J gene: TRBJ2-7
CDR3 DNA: TGTGCCAGCAGTTCCACCACTAGCGGGGGCTCCTACGAGCAGTACTTC
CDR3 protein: CASSSTTSGGSYEQYF

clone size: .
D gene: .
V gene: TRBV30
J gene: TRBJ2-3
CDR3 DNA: TGTGCCTGGACGAGGGGGGGTACGCAGTATTTT
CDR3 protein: CAWTRGGTQYF

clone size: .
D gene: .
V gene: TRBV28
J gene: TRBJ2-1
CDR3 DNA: TGTGCCAGCAGCCGCCAACTCAATGAGCAGTTCTTC
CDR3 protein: CASSRQLNEQFF

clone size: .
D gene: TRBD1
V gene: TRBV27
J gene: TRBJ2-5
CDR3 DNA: TGTGCCAGCAGTTTGGACAGGGGGCAAGAGACCCAGTACTTC
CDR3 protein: CASSLDRGQETQYF

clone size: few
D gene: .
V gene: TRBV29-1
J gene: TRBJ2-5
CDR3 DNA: TGCAGCGTTGGTGGGAGACAAGAGACCCAGTACTTC
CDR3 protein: CSVGGRQETQYF

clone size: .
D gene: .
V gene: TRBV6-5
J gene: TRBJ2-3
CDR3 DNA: TGTGCCACCCGCGGTAATACGCAGTATTTT
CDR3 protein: CATRGNTQYF

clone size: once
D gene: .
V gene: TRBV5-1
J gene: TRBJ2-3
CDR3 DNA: TGCGCCAGCAGCTTGGCCGGGGGTACTTCAGGCACAGATACGCAGTATTTT
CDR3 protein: CASSLAGGTSGTDTQYF

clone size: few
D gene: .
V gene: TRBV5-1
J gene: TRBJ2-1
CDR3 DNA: TGCGCCAGCAGCATTCAGGGGCGGGGTGAGCAGTTCTTC
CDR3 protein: CASSIQGRGEQFF

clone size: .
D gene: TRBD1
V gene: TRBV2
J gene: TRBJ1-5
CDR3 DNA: TGTACCAGCAGTAGGGACAGGGGAAGCAATCAGCCCCAGCATTTT
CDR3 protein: CTSSRDRGSNQPQHF

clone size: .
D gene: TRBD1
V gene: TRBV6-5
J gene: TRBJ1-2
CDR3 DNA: TGTGCCAGCAGTTACGGTCAGGGGGCGGATGGCTACACCTTC
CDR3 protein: CASSYGQGADGYTF

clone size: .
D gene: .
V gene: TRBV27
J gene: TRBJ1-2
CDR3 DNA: TGTGCCAGCAGGAAGGAAGGGTCCTATGGCTACACCTTC
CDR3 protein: CASRKEGSYGYTF

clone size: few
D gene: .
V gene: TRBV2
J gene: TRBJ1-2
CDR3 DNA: TGTGCCAGCAGTCCACAGGAAGAGTATGGCTACACCTTC
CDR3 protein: CASSPQEEYGYTF

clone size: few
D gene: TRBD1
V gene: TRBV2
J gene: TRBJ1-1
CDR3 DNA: TGTGCCAGCACCCGCACAGGGGTTAGTGAAGCTTTCTTT
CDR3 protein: CASTRTGVSEAFF

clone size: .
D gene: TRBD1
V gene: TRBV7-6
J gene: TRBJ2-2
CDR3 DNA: TGTGCCAGCAGCTTAAACAGGGGGAACACCGGGGAGCTGTTTTTT
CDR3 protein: CASSLNRGNTGELFF

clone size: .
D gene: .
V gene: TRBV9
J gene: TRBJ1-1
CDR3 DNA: TGTGCCAGCAGCGTAGCGGGGTCCATGAACACTGAAGCTTTCTTT
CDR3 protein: CASSVAGSMNTEAFF